This T cell receptor (beta chain) emerged from a study of OX40 agonist ivuxolimab in advanced cancers. Profiled with immunoSEQ multiplex PCR; TCRdb holds only in-frame clones, not every one. The repertoire holds 15,000 to 20,000 clones, roughly 88% seen once, with approximately 49% in the top ten. J gave up 0 bases and V 2 bases, and 4 bases lay outside the gene matches. The CDR3 has 15 amino acids. Germline loops: CDR1 LGHNA, CDR2 YSLEER. Sample: CD4+ or CD8+ T cells sorted from blood, taken in a trial of the OX40 agonist ivuxolimab. This TCR derives from an adult with an advanced solid tumor such as melanoma, head and neck, liver or kidney cancer. The rearrangement uses TRBV4-3 and TRBJ2-7, with 7 bases that match TRBD2. The CDR3: CASSQSWGGSYEQYF. CDR3 DNA: TGCGCCAGCAGCCAATCGTGGGGGGGCTCCTACGAGCAGTACTTC.